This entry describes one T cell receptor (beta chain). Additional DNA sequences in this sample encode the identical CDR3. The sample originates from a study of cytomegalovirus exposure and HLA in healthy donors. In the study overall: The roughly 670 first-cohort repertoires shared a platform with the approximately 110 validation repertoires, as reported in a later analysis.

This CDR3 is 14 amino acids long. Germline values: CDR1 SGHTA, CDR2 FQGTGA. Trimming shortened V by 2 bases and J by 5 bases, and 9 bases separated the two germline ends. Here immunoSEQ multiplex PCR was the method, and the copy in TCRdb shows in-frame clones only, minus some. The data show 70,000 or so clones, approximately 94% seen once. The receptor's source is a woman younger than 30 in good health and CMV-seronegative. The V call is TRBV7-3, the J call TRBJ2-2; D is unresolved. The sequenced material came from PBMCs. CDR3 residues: CASSLAGATGELFF. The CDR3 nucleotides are TGTGCCAGCAGCTTAGCCGGAGCGACCGGGGAGCTGTTTTTT.